A selection of T cell receptor beta chains follows, all from one sample in a study of Ad26.COV2.S vaccination and SARS-CoV-2 variants. The assay was immunoSEQ multiplex PCR, and TCRdb's table has in-frame clones only and misses some. The repertoire holds about 350,000 clones, with approximately 84% as singletons. The sample was peripheral blood, taken in a trial of Ad26.COV2.S vaccine versus placebo. Receptors were obtained from a person aged 18 to 65 who received the Ad26.COV2.S COVID-19 vaccine or a placebo. Both conserved end residues are part of each CDR3. The D gene is left open where the match is weak. Size is omitted from some rows. Given values are once, few, many or a class for expanded clones.

clone size,V gene,J gene,CDR3 length,D gene,CDR3 protein,CDR3 DNA
.,TRBV7-2,TRBJ2-3,15,TRBD2,CASSFSGGSTDTQYF,TGTGCCAGCAGCTTCAGCGGGGGGTCCACAGATACGCAGTATTTT
once,TRBV28,TRBJ1-2,18,TRBD1,CASSLGYGTASFNYGYTF,TGTGCCAGCAGTTTGGGGTACGGGACAGCTTCGTTTAACTATGGCTACACCTTC
.,TRBV5-1,TRBJ2-5,13,.,CASSLTSPETQYF,TGCGCCAGCAGCTTGACTAGCCCAGAGACCCAGTACTTC
.,TRBV7-8,TRBJ1-5,14,.,CASSSRQSNQPQHF,TGTGCCAGCAGCTCCCGACAGAGCAATCAGCCCCAGCATTTT
.,TRBV5-1,TRBJ2-2,16,TRBD2,CASSRIAGDDTGELFF,TGCGCCAGCAGCCGTATAGCGGGGGACGACACCGGGGAGCTGTTTTTT
.,TRBV7-9,TRBJ2-1,14,TRBD2,CASSQTSTYNEQFF,TGTGCCAGCAGTCAGACTAGCACCTACAATGAGCAGTTCTTC
.,TRBV5-5,TRBJ1-1,16,.,CASSGGTPDMNTEAFF,TGTGCCAGCAGCGGCGGGACACCCGACATGAACACTGAAGCTTTCTTT
.,TRBV4-3,TRBJ2-3,17,.,CASSPEFSGAYTDTQYF,TGCGCCAGCAGCCCTGAATTCTCGGGAGCTTACACAGATACGCAGTATTTT
once,TRBV24-1,TRBJ2-1,17,TRBD2,CATSDLQSAGGNNEQFF,TGTGCCACCAGTGATTTGCAGTCTGCGGGAGGCAACAATGAGCAGTTCTTC
.,TRBV11-2,TRBJ2-1,16,.,CASSPLSRGPYNEQFF,TGTGCCAGCAGCCCACTTTCGCGGGGACCCTACAATGAGCAGTTCTTC
.,TRBV2,TRBJ1-2,16,.,CASSEERQGGSSGYTF,TGTGCCAGCAGTGAAGAGAGGCAGGGTGGGTCGAGTGGCTACACCTTC
.,TRBV6-5,TRBJ2-1,16,TRBD2,CASSYRSGRTYNEQFF,TGTGCCAGCAGTTACCGTAGCGGGAGAACCTACAATGAGCAGTTCTTC
.,TRBV18,TRBJ1-5,15,.,CASSPGERDNQPQHF,TGTGCCAGCTCTCCGGGGGAAAGGGACAATCAGCCCCAGCATTTT
few,TRBV6-5,TRBJ2-7,15,TRBD2,CASSYSASGGYEQYF,TGTGCCAGCAGTTACTCAGCTAGCGGGGGCTACGAGCAGTACTTC
.,TRBV19,TRBJ2-3,17,.,CASSISPRSSAPDTQYF,TGTGCCAGTAGTATTTCCCCTCGATCTAGTGCACCAGATACGCAGTATTTT